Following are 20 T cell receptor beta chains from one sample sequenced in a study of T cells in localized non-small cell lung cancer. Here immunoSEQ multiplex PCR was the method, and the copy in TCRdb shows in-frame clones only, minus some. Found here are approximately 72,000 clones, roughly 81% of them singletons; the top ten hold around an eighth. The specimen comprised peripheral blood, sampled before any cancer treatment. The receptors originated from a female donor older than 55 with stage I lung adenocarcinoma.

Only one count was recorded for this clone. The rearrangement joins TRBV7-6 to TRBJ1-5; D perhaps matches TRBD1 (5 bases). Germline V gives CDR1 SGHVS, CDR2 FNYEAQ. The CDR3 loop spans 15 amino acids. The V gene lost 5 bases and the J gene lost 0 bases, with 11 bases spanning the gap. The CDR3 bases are TGTGCCAGCAGCAATACAGGAAATAGCAATCAGCCCCAGCATTTT. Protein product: CASSNTGNSNQPQHF.

The CDR3 reads CASITGRGNYGYTF. The CDR3 DNA sequence: TGTGCCAGCATCACAGGGAGGGGGAACTATGGCTACACCTTC. This chain joins TRBV2 and TRBJ1-2; the D gene is possibly TRBD1 (6 bases). The CDR3 has 14 amino acids. Germline V gene lookup returns CDR1 SNHLY and CDR2 FYNNEI. V was pared by 7 bases and J by 2 bases, with 14 bases between. Variable domain in full (rest from reference TRBV2 and TRBJ1-2): EPEVTQTPSHQVTQMGQEVILRCVPISNHLYFYWYRQILGQKVEFLVSFYNNEISEKSEIFDDQFSVERPDGSNFTLKIRSTKLEDSAMYFCASITGRGNYGYTFGSGTRLTVV.

CDR3 DNA: TGTGCCAGCAGCGCCAGGGGCGGCAAACTGTTTTTT. Its translation is CASSARGGKLFF. V gene TRBV9 combines with J gene TRBJ1-4; perhaps TRBD1 as D (6 bases). Germline V gives CDR1 SGDLS, CDR2 YYNGEE. Trimming took 3 bases from V and 11 from J, leaving 11 bases between them. The CDR3 covers 12 residues.

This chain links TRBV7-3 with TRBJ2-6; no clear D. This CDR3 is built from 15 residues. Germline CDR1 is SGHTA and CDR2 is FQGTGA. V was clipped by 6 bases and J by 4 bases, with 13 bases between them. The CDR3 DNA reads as TGTGCCAGCAGTCCACAAGGAACCGGGGCCAACGTCCTGACTTTC. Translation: CASSPQGTGANVLTF. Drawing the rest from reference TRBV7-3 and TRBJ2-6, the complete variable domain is GAGVSQTPSNKVTEKGKYVELRCDPISGHTALYWYRQSLGQGPEFLIYFQGTGAADDSGLPNDRFFAVRPEGSVSTLKIQRTERGDSAVYLCASSPQGTGANVLTFGAGSRLTVL.

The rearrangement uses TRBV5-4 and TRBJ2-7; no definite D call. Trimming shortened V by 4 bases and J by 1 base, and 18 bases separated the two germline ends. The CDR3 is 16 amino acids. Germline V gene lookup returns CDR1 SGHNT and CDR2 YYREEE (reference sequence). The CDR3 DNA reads TGTGCCAGCAGCCCCCCCGGCAGTCTGGGATCCTACGAGCAGTACTTC. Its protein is CASSPPGSLGSYEQYF.

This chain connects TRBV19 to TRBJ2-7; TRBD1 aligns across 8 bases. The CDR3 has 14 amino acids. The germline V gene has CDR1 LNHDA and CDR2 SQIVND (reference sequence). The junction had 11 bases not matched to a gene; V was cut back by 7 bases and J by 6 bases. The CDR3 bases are TGTGCCAGTAACGCCGAGACAGGGGTTGGCGAGCAGTACTTC. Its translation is CASNAETGVGEQYF.

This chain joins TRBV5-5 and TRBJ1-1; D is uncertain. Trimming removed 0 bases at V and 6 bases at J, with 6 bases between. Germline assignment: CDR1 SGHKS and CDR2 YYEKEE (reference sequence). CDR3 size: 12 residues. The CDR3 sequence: CASSLGSAEAFF. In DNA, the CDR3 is TGTGCCAGCAGCTTGGGGTCCGCTGAAGCTTTCTTT.

CDR3 nucleotide sequence: TGTGCCAGCAGTGATCGGGGGGGGTCAAACACTGAAGCTTTCTTT. Protein product: CASSDRGGSNTEAFF. V usage is TRBV2 and J usage is TRBJ1-1; a weak D match, TRBD1 (5 bases). The CDR3 is made up of 15 amino acids. Germline CDR1 reads SNHLY; CDR2 reads FYNNEI. The germline V and J ends were trimmed by 3 bases and 2 bases, with 13 bases remaining between them.

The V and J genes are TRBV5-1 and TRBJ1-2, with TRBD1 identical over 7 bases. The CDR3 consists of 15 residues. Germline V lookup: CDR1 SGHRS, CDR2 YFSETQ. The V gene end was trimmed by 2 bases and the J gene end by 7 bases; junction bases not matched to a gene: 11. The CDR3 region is CASSFGRQGESGYTF. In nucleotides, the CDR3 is TGCGCCAGCAGCTTTGGTCGGCAGGGGGAGAGTGGCTACACCTTC.

The CDR3 reads CASSRGGLNQPQHF. As DNA, the CDR3 is TGTGCCAGCAGTCGAGGGGGCCTCAATCAGCCCCAGCATTTT. This chain connects TRBV6-5 to TRBJ1-5; 7 positions agree with TRBD1. The CDR3 consists of 14 residues. The germline V gene encodes CDR1 MNHEY and CDR2 SVGAGI. J lost 3 bases, V lost 5 bases, and 4 bases had no gene match.

As DNA, the CDR3 is TGTGCCAGCAGCCCGGGACTAGCGGGAGGAAGTGAGCAGTTCTTC. Amino acid sequence: CASSPGLAGGSEQFF. V is TRBV7-3 and J is TRBJ2-1; 15 bases map to TRBD2. The CDR3 is made up of 15 amino acids. Trimming at V came to 5 bases and at J to 9 bases, leaving 5 bases not matched to a gene. Germline CDR1 and CDR2: SGHTA and FQGTGA.

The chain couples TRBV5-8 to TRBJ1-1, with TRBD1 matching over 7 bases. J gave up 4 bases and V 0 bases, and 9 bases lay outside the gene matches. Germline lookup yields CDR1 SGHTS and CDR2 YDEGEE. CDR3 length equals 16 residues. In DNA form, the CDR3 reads TGTGCCAGCAGCTTGGTCAGGGGGGCGCAGGTCACTGAAGCTTTCTTT. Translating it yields CASSLVRGAQVTEAFF.

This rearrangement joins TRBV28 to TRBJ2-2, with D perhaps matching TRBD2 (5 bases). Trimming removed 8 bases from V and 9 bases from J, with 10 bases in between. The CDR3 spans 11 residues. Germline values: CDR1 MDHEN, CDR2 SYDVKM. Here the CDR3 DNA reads TGTGCCAGCCGGGGAGTCCGGGAGCTGTTTTTT. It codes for CASRGVRELFF.

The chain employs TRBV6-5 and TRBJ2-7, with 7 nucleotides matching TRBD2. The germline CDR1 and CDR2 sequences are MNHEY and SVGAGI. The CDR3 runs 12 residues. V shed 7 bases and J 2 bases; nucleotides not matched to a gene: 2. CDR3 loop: CASNGGTYEQYF. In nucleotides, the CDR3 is TGTGCCAGCAACGGGGGGACCTACGAGCAGTACTTC.

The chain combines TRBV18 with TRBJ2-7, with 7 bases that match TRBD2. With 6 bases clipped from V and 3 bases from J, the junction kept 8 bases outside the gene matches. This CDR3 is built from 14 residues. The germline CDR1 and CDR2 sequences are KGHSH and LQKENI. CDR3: CASSGGNGNYEQYF. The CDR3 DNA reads TGTGCCAGCTCCGGGGGGAATGGGAACTACGAGCAGTACTTC. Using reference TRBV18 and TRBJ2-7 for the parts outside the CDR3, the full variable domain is NAGVMQNPRHLVRRRGQEARLRCSPMKGHSHVYWYRQLPEEGLKFMVYLQKENIIDESGMPKERFSAEFPKEGPSILRIQQVVRGDSAAYFCASSGGNGNYEQYFGPGTRLTVT.

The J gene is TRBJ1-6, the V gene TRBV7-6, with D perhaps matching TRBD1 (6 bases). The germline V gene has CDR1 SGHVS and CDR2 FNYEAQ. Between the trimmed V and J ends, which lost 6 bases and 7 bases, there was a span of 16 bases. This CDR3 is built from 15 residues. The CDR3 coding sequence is TGTGCCAGCAGTCCGGAAGGACAGATCAATTCACCCCTCCACTTT. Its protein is CASSPEGQINSPLHF.

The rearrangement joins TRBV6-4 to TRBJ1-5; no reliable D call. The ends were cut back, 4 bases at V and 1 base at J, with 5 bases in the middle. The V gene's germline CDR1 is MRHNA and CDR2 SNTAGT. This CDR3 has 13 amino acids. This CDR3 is CASSAGSNQPQHF. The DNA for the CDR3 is TGTGCCAGCAGTGCGGGGAGCAATCAGCCCCAGCATTTT.

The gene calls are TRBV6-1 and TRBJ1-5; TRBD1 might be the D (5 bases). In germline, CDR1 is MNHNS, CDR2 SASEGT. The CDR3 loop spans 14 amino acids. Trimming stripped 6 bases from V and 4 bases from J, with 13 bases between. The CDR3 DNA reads TGTGCCAGCAGGGGGCAGATAAATAATCAGCCCCAGCATTTT. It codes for CASRGQINNQPQHF.

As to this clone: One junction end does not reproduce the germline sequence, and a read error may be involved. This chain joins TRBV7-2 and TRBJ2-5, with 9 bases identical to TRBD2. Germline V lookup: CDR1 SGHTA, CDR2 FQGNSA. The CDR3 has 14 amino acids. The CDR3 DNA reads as TGTGCCAGCAGCCTAGCGGGGACACAAGAGACCCAGTACTTC. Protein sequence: CASSLAGTQETQYF.

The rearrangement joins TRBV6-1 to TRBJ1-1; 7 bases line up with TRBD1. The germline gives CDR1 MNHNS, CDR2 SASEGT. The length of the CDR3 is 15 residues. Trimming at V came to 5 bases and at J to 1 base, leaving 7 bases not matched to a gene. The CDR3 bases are TGTGCCAGCAGTAAAATAGGGGGCCAGAACACTGAAGCTTTCTTT. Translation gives CASSKIGGQNTEAFF.